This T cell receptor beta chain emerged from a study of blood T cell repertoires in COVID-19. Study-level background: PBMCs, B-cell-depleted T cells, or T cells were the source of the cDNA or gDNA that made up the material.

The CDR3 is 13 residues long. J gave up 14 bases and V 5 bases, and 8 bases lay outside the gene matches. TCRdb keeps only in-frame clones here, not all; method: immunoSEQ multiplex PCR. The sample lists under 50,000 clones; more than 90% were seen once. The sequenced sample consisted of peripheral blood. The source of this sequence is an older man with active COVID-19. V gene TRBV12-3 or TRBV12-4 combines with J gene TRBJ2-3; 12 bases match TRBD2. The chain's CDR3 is CASSLFGLAGLYF. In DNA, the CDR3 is TGTGCCAGCAGTCTCTTCGGACTAGCGGGACTGTATTTT.